This T cell receptor beta chain originates from a study of blood T cell repertoires in COVID-19. TCRdb's table, derived via immunoSEQ multiplex PCR, lists solely in-frame clones and lacks some. Among roughly 330,000 clones listed, 70% to 90% were seen once. Cohort 3 recovered donors had two negative PCRs, clearance, or symptom resolution. Germline CDR1 and CDR2: LGHDT and YNNKEL (reference sequence). With 2 bases clipped from V and 15 bases from J, the junction kept 13 bases outside the gene matches. The CDR3 contains 15 residues. The rearrangement links TRBV3-1 (or the pseudogene TRBV3-2) to TRBJ2-1, with TRBD2 matching 10 bases. The sample was PBMCs or T cells enriched from blood (not recorded which). The clonotype comes from a woman in her thirties who had recovered from COVID-19. The CDR3 DNA is TGTGCCAGCAGCCAACAGCGGGGGGGCGTCTTGTATAGGTTCTTC. This gives the protein CASSQQRGGVLYRFF.